The clone carrying this T cell receptor beta chain came up a few times. The CDR3 consists of 14 residues. Per the germline V gene, CDR1 is MNHEY and CDR2 is SVGAGI. Trimming took off 2 bases at V and 8 bases at J, with 12 bases between the two ends. MiXCR was run by TCRdb on the RT-PCR reads, yielding one entry per CDR3 protein. The profile shows roughly 880,000 distinct CDR3 sequences, about 20% of them singletons. The data stem from a study of patients and donors after allogeneic stem cell transplantation. The chain joins TRBV6-5 to TRBJ1-4; D is unclear. This TCR was sampled from a human donor who was either an allogeneic HSCT recipient or a stem cell or donor lymphocyte infusion donor (not recorded which). It is not recorded whose cells these are; they may come from a transplant donor. Sequenced sample: blood, either unsorted or a sorted T cell fraction (not recorded which). The CDR3 coding sequence is TGTGCCAGCAGTTACGCGGCAATGAGGGAAAAACTGTTTTTT. The encoded protein is CASSYAAMREKLFF.